The subject of this entry is one TCR beta chain. The data belong to a study of blood T cell repertoires in COVID-19. After removal of 1 base from V and 3 bases from J, the junction contained 1 base not matched to a gene. This CDR3 spans 15 amino acids. CDR1 is SGHRS, CDR2 YFSETQ, per germline. Assay used: immunoSEQ multiplex PCR; TCRdb lists only in-frame clones, some missing. The sample has 51,000 or so clones; roughly nine tenths are singletons. The chain links TRBV5-1 to TRBJ1-3, with 10 bases identical to TRBD1. Sequenced material: peripheral blood. The TCR was taken from an elderly man with active or convalescent COVID-19. DNA for the CDR3: TGCGCCAGCAGCTTGCGGACAGGGGGTGGAAACACCATATATTTT. Translated, it gives CASSLRTGGGNTIYF.